This is a list of T cell receptor beta chains from one sample in a study of blood T cell repertoires in COVID-19. Some clones are missing from TCRdb's copy, which holds only in-frame ones; the method was immunoSEQ multiplex PCR. In the table there are about 250,000 clones, around nine tenths of which are singletons. Material: peripheral blood. Source of these receptors: a woman aged 55-69 years who had recovered from COVID-19. CDR3s include the opening cysteine and the closing phenylalanine or tryptophan. Each record gives: V gene, D gene, clone size, J gene, CDR3 protein, CDR3 DNA. A D gene is named only where the DNA matches it firmly. Only some rows state a clone size, as once, few, many or a class for expanded clones.

>TRBV11-3|TRBD2|.|TRBJ2-1
CASSRTSGDIYNEQFF
TGTGCCAGCAGCCGGACTAGCGGGGACATTTACAATGAGCAGTTCTTC
>TRBV10-3|.|.|TRBJ2-1
CAISESSSYNEQFF
TGTGCCATCAGTGAGTCGAGCTCCTACAATGAGCAGTTCTTC
>TRBV4-3|TRBD1|.|TRBJ2-1
CASSRGQGTYNEQFF
TGCGCCAGCAGCCGTGGACAGGGGACCTACAATGAGCAGTTCTTC
>TRBV6-1|.|.|TRBJ1-3
CASSEALRGFGNTIYF
TGTGCCAGCAGTGAAGCGCTTCGGGGATTTGGAAACACCATATATTTT
>TRBV10-3|TRBD2|once|TRBJ2-1
CAIAASGDYNEQFF
TGTGCCATCGCTGCTAGCGGGGACTACAATGAGCAGTTCTTC
>TRBV7-3|.|few|TRBJ1-2
CASSPPGHYGYTF
TGTGCCAGCAGCCCCCCGGGACATTATGGCTACACCTTC
>TRBV6-2/TRBV6-3|TRBD1|.|TRBJ2-6
CASSSPGQVLGGANVLTF
TGTGCCAGCAGTTCCCCGGGACAGGTTCTCGGTGGGGCCAACGTCCTGACTTTC
>TRBV28|TRBD1|.|TRBJ1-6
CASREDRDNSPLHF
TGTGCCAGCAGGGAGGACAGGGACAATTCACCCCTCCACTTT
>TRBV3-1/TRBV3-2|.|.|TRBJ2-7
CASSQLAIPSYEQYF
TGTGCCAGCAGCCAACTAGCGATTCCTTCCTACGAGCAGTACTTC
>TRBV7-2|.|.|TRBJ1-1
CASRKEGGSGTEAFF
TGTGCCAGCAGAAAGGAGGGCGGCTCGGGCACTGAAGCTTTCTTT
>TRBV11-2|TRBD2|.|TRBJ2-3
CASSLLAGGRTDTQYF
TGTGCCAGCAGCTTACTAGCGGGGGGGCGGACAGATACGCAGTATTTT
>TRBV27|TRBD1|.|TRBJ1-2
CASSFPRGQGYTF
TGTGCCAGCAGTTTCCCCAGGGGGCAGGGCTACACCTTC
>TRBV7-2|.|.|TRBJ2-5
CASSQYREKTQYF
TGTGCCAGCAGCCAGTACAGGGAGAAGACCCAGTACTTC
>TRBV19|TRBD1|.|TRBJ2-7
CASSIGTGLSYEQYF
TGTGCCAGTAGTATCGGGACAGGCCTCTCCTACGAGCAGTACTTC
>TRBV5-5|TRBD1|once|TRBJ2-7
CASNPQGVTYEQYF
TGTGCCAGCAACCCCCAGGGGGTAACCTACGAGCAGTACTTC
>TRBV19|TRBD2|.|TRBJ2-1
CANPSSGTSGGAGYNEQFF
TGTGCCAACCCTTCCAGCGGGACTAGCGGGGGGGCGGGATACAATGAGCAGTTCTTC
>TRBV19|.|.|TRBJ2-7
CASTESGVSYEQYF
TGTGCCAGTACCGAGTCAGGGGTCTCCTACGAGCAGTACTTC
>TRBV9|.|.|TRBJ2-3
CASSVVAGTDTQYF
TGTGCCAGCAGCGTAGTAGCGGGCACAGATACGCAGTATTTT
>TRBV20-1|.|once|TRBJ2-5
CSASDRQETQYF
TGCAGTGCTAGTGACAGACAAGAGACCCAGTACTTC
>TRBV19|.|few|TRBJ1-1
CASRSPSLTGKSTEAFF
TGTGCCAGTAGATCGCCCTCATTGACGGGAAAGAGCACTGAAGCTTTCTTT
>TRBV28|TRBD1|.|TRBJ1-1
CASRMGQANTEAFF
TGTGCCAGCAGAATGGGACAGGCGAACACTGAAGCTTTCTTT
>TRBV7-3|TRBD2|.|TRBJ2-2
CASSLVSPSGGAGELFF
TGTGCCAGCAGCTTAGTTTCCCCCAGCGGGGGGGCCGGGGAGCTGTTTTTT
>TRBV11-2|TRBD1|.|TRBJ2-6
CASSLIRQGISGANVLTF
TGTGCCAGCAGCTTAATAAGACAGGGCATTTCTGGGGCCAACGTCCTGACTTTC
>TRBV9|TRBD2|.|TRBJ2-7
CASSPGLAESYEQYF
TGTGCCAGCAGCCCGGGACTAGCGGAGTCCTACGAGCAGTACTTC
>TRBV11-3|TRBD1|.|TRBJ2-2
CASSPQRTGGTGELFF
TGTGCCAGCAGCCCCCAAAGGACAGGGGGAACCGGGGAGCTGTTTTTT
>TRBV5-1|TRBD1|.|TRBJ2-3
CASTLGTGLDTQYF
TGCGCCAGCACCTTGGGGACAGGGCTAGATACGCAGTATTTT
>TRBV2|.|once|TRBJ2-1
CASGWRGTYNEQFF
TGTGCCAGCGGTTGGAGGGGAACCTACAATGAGCAGTTCTTC
>TRBV7-9|TRBD1|.|TRBJ2-7
CASSPGGTKYRQYF
TGTGCCAGCAGCCCAGGGGGAACTAAGTATCGGCAGTACTTC
>TRBV3-1/TRBV3-2|.|.|TRBJ1-5
CASSQDLRENQPQHF
TGTGCCAGCAGCCAAGATTTACGAGAAAATCAGCCCCAGCATTTT
>TRBV12-2|.|.|TRBJ2-3
CASRLVALQIPRPDTQYF
TGTGCAAGTCGCTTAGTTGCCCTACAGATCCCAAGGCCAGATACGCAGTATTTT
>TRBV6-5|TRBD1|.|TRBJ2-7
CASRTVGQRYEQYF
TGTGCCAGCAGGACCGTGGGACAGAGATACGAGCAGTACTTC
>TRBV21-1|.|.|TRBJ2-1
CASSKVSGGADNEQFF
TGTGCCAGCAGCAAAGTCTCAGGGGGCGCAGACAATGAGCAGTTCTTC
>TRBV7-8|TRBD1|.|TRBJ1-5
CASSLGTGHQPQHF
TGTGCCAGCAGCTTAGGGACAGGGCATCAGCCCCAGCATTTT
>TRBV6-5|.|.|TRBJ1-1
CASPRGGGWDTEAFF
TGTGCCAGCCCCCGTGGGGGGGGTTGGGACACTGAAGCTTTCTTT
>TRBV5-5|.|.|TRBJ1-1
CASSLAFVTEAFF
TGTGCCAGCAGCTTAGCTTTTGTCACTGAAGCTTTCTTT
>TRBV7-3|TRBD1|.|TRBJ2-2
CASSSRDRGRLSNTGELFF
TGTGCCAGCAGCTCCCGGGACAGGGGGCGCTTATCGAACACCGGGGAGCTGTTTTTT
>TRBV5-1|TRBD1|.|TRBJ1-1
CASSADRGTEAFF
TGCGCCAGCAGCGCGGACAGGGGCACTGAAGCTTTCTTT
>TRBV2|.|.|TRBJ1-1
CASRGTNSEAFF
TGTGCCAGCAGGGGGACAAATTCTGAAGCTTTCTTT
>TRBV18|TRBD2|.|TRBJ2-5
CASSIRGEETQYF
TGTGCCAGCTCTATCCGGGGGGAGGAGACCCAGTACTTC
>TRBV7-3|TRBD1|.|TRBJ1-1
CASSPDRGATEAFF
TGTGCCAGCAGCCCTGACAGGGGGGCGACTGAAGCTTTCTTT
>TRBV4-1|.|medium-sized|TRBJ1-3
CASSQEIQNSGNTIYF
TGCGCCAGCAGCCAAGAAATTCAGAACTCTGGAAACACCATATATTTT
>TRBV29-1|.|.|TRBJ1-5
CSATEGGNQPQHF
TGCAGCGCAACAGAGGGTGGCAATCAGCCCCAGCATTTT
>TRBV7-9|.|.|TRBJ1-3
CASSFPLASGNTIYF
TGTGCCAGCAGCTTTCCGTTGGCCTCTGGAAACACCATATATTTT
>TRBV5-1|.|.|TRBJ2-1
CASSLSPITGRSYNEQFF
TGCGCCAGCAGCTTGAGTCCCATAACAGGGCGCTCCTACAATGAGCAGTTCTTC
>TRBV4-3|TRBD2|.|TRBJ2-1
CASSHGMGLAGGGEQFF
TGCGCCAGCAGCCACGGAATGGGACTAGCGGGGGGAGGTGAGCAGTTCTTC
>TRBV4-3|TRBD1|once|TRBJ1-2
CASSPEAWDSRWGYTF
TGCGCCAGCAGCCCAGAGGCCTGGGACAGCCGATGGGGCTACACCTTC
>TRBV3-1/TRBV3-2|.|.|TRBJ1-6
CASSHWDINSPLHF
TGTGCCAGCAGCCATTGGGACATTAATTCACCCCTCCACTTT
>TRBV7-9|TRBD1|many|TRBJ1-1
CASSLVNRGVTEAFF
TGTGCCAGCAGCCTAGTAAACAGGGGTGTCACTGAAGCTTTCTTT
>TRBV10-3|.|.|TRBJ2-7
CAISRSYEQYF
TGTGCCATCAGTCGCTCCTACGAGCAGTACTTC
>TRBV18|.|.|TRBJ1-4
CASSPRSTNEKLFF
TGTGCCAGCTCACCAAGGAGCACTAATGAAAAACTGTTTTTT
>TRBV6-5|TRBD1|.|TRBJ1-5
CASSTDRKSNQPQHF
TGTGCCAGCAGTACGGACAGGAAAAGCAATCAGCCCCAGCATTTT
>TRBV9|.|once|TRBJ2-7
CASSVVASGEQYF
TGTGCCAGCAGCGTAGTAGCTTCCGGGGAGCAGTACTTC